Below, one TCR beta chain is given with its context. In germline, CDR1 is MDHEN, CDR2 SYDVKM. The CDR3 has 17 amino acids. The V and J ends lost 3 bases and 7 bases respectively, with 19 bases between them. Per the original methods: How many nucleated cells were present was estimated from reference gene primer amplification. Using immunoSEQ multiplex PCR, the repertoire was profiled, and TCRdb retains in-frame clones only, with some absent. That table supplies the V and J calls and clone size; D and trimming were determined from the DNA. The repertoire includes around 310,000 clones, 90% of them detected once, and about 7% sits in the top ten. This sample was included in a study of blood T cell repertoires in COVID-19. Background on the study: Both acute and convalescent COVID-19 samples were obtained from the United States, Italy and Spain. The analysed material was cDNA or gDNA that came from T cells, B-cell-depleted T cells, or PBMCs.

The sequenced sample was peripheral blood. This clonotype was obtained from a woman between 25 and 40 years old with COVID-19, enrolled during active disease. The chain links TRBV28 to TRBJ1-6, with a tentative D call TRBD1 (5 bases). The CDR3 sequence: CASSLLRGGTSNSPLHF. The CDR3 coding sequence is TGTGCCAGCAGTTTGCTTCGGGGGGGTACCAGCAATTCACCCCTCCACTTT.